The clone carrying this T cell receptor (beta chain) was observed a handful of times. Every sample had a minimum of 6.5 million PBMCs isolated. CDR1 is SEHNR and CDR2 is FQNEAQ in the germline V gene (reference sequence). This CDR3 has 15 residues. The ends lost 8 bases at V and 5 bases at J; junction bases unmatched: 13. This entry belongs to a study of blood T cells in healthy people across ages. With a J-beta primer mix and a sample-barcoded 5' primer, a second PCR ran about 6 to 11 cycles. Each cDNA was tagged by a template-switch adaptor containing 12 random nucleotides. Each CDR3 protein is one row after TCRdb ran MiXCR on the 5' RACE reads. The repertoire has about 670,000 distinct CDR3 sequences, roughly 41% of them found once; the top ten carry about 32%.

Specimen: blood. The origin of this receptor is a man older than 75 in good health. The chain uses TRBV7-9 and TRBJ2-3; TRBD2 agrees at 7 bases. The CDR3 DNA reads TGTGCCAGCTCCCAAGGGGCGGGAGACTTAGATACGCAGTATTTT. Translation: CASSQGAGDLDTQYF.